A selection of T cell receptor beta chains follows, all from one sample in a study of T-cell reconstitution after alpha-beta-depleted transplantation in children. From the PCR reads, TCRdb called clonotypes with MiXCR, one entry per CDR3 protein. The sample lists about 980,000 distinct CDR3 sequences, roughly 29% occurring once. The sample consisted of PBMCs, mostly from graft donor cells, taken 360 days after TCRalphabeta/CD19-depleted stem cell transplant. Every receptor here comes from a boy younger than two who had a stem cell transplant for SCID, so the T cells may come from the graft donor. CDR3s include the opening cysteine and the closing phenylalanine or tryptophan. The D gene is left open where the match is weak. Only some rows state a clone size, as once, few, many or a class for expanded clones.

D gene,V gene,J gene,clone size,CDR3 DNA,CDR3 protein
-,TRBV20-1,TRBJ2-7,few,TGCAGTGCTAGAGCCCGCCCCGGGAGTAGGCGGGATCTCTCCTACGAGCAGTACTTC,CSARARPGSRRDLSYEQYF
TRBD2,TRBV25-1,TRBJ2-5,-,TGTGCCAGCAGTGAATTTTATCTGCGGGGGGAGACCCAGTACTTC,CASSEFYLRGETQYF
-,TRBV20-1,TRBJ2-2,few,TGCAGTGCCTGGGAGGCCGGGGAGCTGTTTTTT,CSAWEAGELFF
TRBD1,TRBV20-1,TRBJ2-1,few,TGCAGTGCTAACGGGCAGGGGGCTCTCAATGAGCAGTTCTTC,CSANGQGALNEQFF
-,TRBV28,TRBJ1-2,-,TGTGCCAGCAGTTTGAACACTTATGGCTACACCTTC,CASSLNTYGYTF
TRBD1,TRBV5-1,TRBJ1-6,-,TGCGCCAGCAGCTTGATAGCATGGCAGGGGGCCGGCTATAATTCACCCCTCCACTTT,CASSLIAWQGAGYNSPLHF
-,TRBV12-3/TRBV12-4,TRBJ1-2,few,TGTGCCAGCGTCGGGCAGGGCCCCTATGGCTACACCTTC,CASVGQGPYGYTF
TRBD1,TRBV5-1,TRBJ1-1,-,TGCGCCAGCAGCGGCTCGACAGGGGCGGGCACTGAAGCTTTCTTT,CASSGSTGAGTEAFF
TRBD2,TRBV9,TRBJ2-1,-,TGTGCCAGCAGCGCACTAGCGGGGCCCCCCAATGAGCAGTTCTTC,CASSALAGPPNEQFF
-,TRBV2,TRBJ1-6,-,TGTGCCAGCGCCGACAGAAACAGATCACCCCTCCACTTT,CASADRNRSPLHF
TRBD1,TRBV9,TRBJ1-1,-,TGTGCCAGCAGCGCAGAACTCGGGACAGGCACTGAAGCTTTCTTT,CASSAELGTGTEAFF
-,TRBV20-1,TRBJ1-2,-,TGCAGTGCTAGAGTGCGGTCCGGGTATGGCTACACCTTC,CSARVRSGYGYTF
-,TRBV28,TRBJ2-7,once,TGCATTATAGGGAGGGGGAACGACGAGCAGTACTTC,CIIGRGNDEQYF
TRBD1,TRBV10-3,TRBJ2-2,-,TGTGCCATCAGTTTCGACAGGGGGCAGGCCGGGGAGCTGTTTTTT,CAISFDRGQAGELFF
TRBD2,TRBV3-1,TRBJ2-5,-,TGTGCCAGCAGCCAAGGCGGCGGGGGGACCCAAGAGACCCAGTACTTC,CASSQGGGGTQETQYF
TRBD2,TRBV3-1,TRBJ2-2,-,TGTGCCAGCAGCCGTGGGACTAGCGGGTCGAACACCGGGGAGCTGTTTTTT,CASSRGTSGSNTGELFF
-,TRBV6-2/TRBV6-3,TRBJ2-1,few,TGTGCCAGCAGTTCCTCTTGGAATGAGCAGTTCTTC,CASSSSWNEQFF
TRBD1,TRBV5-1,TRBJ2-7,-,TGCGCCAGCAGCTTGGCCCTGACAGGGACCTCGATCGACGAGCAGTACTTC,CASSLALTGTSIDEQYF
-,TRBV14,TRBJ2-7,-,TGTGCCAGCAGCCAAGGTAATCTCGAGCAGTACTTC,CASSQGNLEQYF
-,TRBV5-1,TRBJ2-7,-,TGCGCCAGCAGCTTGGCCCCAGGGAGTGACTACGAGCAGTACTTC,CASSLAPGSDYEQYF
-,TRBV5-4,TRBJ1-1,-,TGTGCCAGCAGCTACTGGAACACTGAAGCTTTCTTT,CASSYWNTEAFF
-,TRBV20-1,TRBJ1-2,-,TGCAGTGCTCAGTTCTATGGCTACACCTTC,CSAQFYGYTF
-,TRBV7-9,TRBJ2-1,-,TGTGCCAGCAGCCCGCGGACATCCAACTACAATGAGCAGTTCTTC,CASSPRTSNYNEQFF
-,TRBV9,TRBJ2-7,-,TGTGCCAGCAGCGTAGGGGACACAGGCTCCTACGAGCAGTACTTC,CASSVGDTGSYEQYF
TRBD1,TRBV5-1,TRBJ2-1,few,TGCGCCAGCAGCTTGGCAGGTTGGGACAGTCCCTACAATGAGCAGTTCTTC,CASSLAGWDSPYNEQFF
-,TRBV20-1,TRBJ2-7,many,TGCAGTGCTAGATACAGGGGGGGCGAGCAGTACTTC,CSARYRGGEQYF
-,TRBV9,TRBJ2-3,-,TGTGCCAGCAGCGTGGCGGGCCGACTCACAGATACGCAGTATTTT,CASSVAGRLTDTQYF
-,TRBV7-9,TRBJ2-3,-,TGTGCCAGCAGCTCCGGATACCCTAGCACAGATACGCAGTATTTT,CASSSGYPSTDTQYF
TRBD1,TRBV5-1,TRBJ1-1,few,TGCGCCAGCAGCACGGGACAGGAAAACACTGAAGCTTTCTTT,CASSTGQENTEAFF
TRBD1,TRBV18,TRBJ2-1,-,TGTGCCAGCTCACCATGGGACAGGGGCTACAATGAGCAGTTCTTC,CASSPWDRGYNEQFF
TRBD1,TRBV5-1,TRBJ2-7,-,TGCGCCAGCAGCCCTTGGACAGGGGGCGGCTACGAGCAGTACTTC,CASSPWTGGGYEQYF
-,TRBV7-2,TRBJ2-3,few,TGTGCCAGCAGCTTAGAGAGTGGCGCCAGCACAGATACGCAGTATTTT,CASSLESGASTDTQYF
-,TRBV5-5,TRBJ1-1,few,TGTGCCAGCAGCGGCGCCTGGGTCGGAACTGAAGCTTTCTTT,CASSGAWVGTEAFF
-,TRBV7-8,TRBJ1-1,few,TGTGCCAGCAGCGCCGCCCTCCCAGGGCGTGAAGCTTTCTTT,CASSAALPGREAFF
-,TRBV27,TRBJ2-3,few,TGTGCCAGCAGTCCTCCCCCACTAAGCACAGATACGCAGTATTTT,CASSPPPLSTDTQYF
-,TRBV29-1,TRBJ2-3,-,TGCAGCGTTGAACCCTCTACAGATACGCAGTATTTT,CSVEPSTDTQYF
-,TRBV7-9,TRBJ2-3,many,TGTGCCAGCAGCTTAGCGGTCAGACCTACGCAGTATTTT,CASSLAVRPTQYF
-,TRBV12-3/TRBV12-4,TRBJ2-7,-,TGTGCCAGCAGAAACAGGGGGGGAAGCTACGAGCAGTACTTC,CASRNRGGSYEQYF
-,TRBV24-1,TRBJ2-1,few,TGTGCCACCGGGGAGGTTTCCTACAATGAGCAGTTCTTC,CATGEVSYNEQFF
-,TRBV29-1,TRBJ2-7,-,TGCAGCGCCGGTGGGGGGGGCACCTACGAGCAGTACTTC,CSAGGGGTYEQYF
-,TRBV20-1,TRBJ1-1,-,TGCAGTGCTCCCGGCCACTCGATGCTAAACACTGAAGCTTTCTTT,CSAPGHSMLNTEAFF
TRBD2,TRBV12-3/TRBV12-4,TRBJ2-1,few,TGTGCCAGCAGTTTTCAGGCTAGCGGGGTCCTCTACAATGAGCAGTTCTTC,CASSFQASGVLYNEQFF
TRBD2,TRBV12-3/TRBV12-4,TRBJ2-5,few,TGTGCCAGCAGTTTAGACGGGAGGGAGACCCAGTACTTC,CASSLDGRETQYF
-,TRBV7-6,TRBJ2-5,-,TGTGCCAGCAGCCAGAATCCGGACATTTCGGTCAAGTACTTC,CASSQNPDISVKYF
-,TRBV5-1,TRBJ2-1,-,TGCGCCAGCAGATGGGACGGGGGGCCATACAATGAGCGGTTCTTC,CASRWDGGPYNERFF
-,TRBV2,TRBJ2-3,-,TGTGCCAGCAGTGACAGGGTGGTAGATACGCAGTATTTT,CASSDRVVDTQYF
-,TRBV3-1,TRBJ2-1,few,TGTGCCAGCAGTCGAAACCTCAGAGGGGGCAATGAGCAGTTCTTC,CASSRNLRGGNEQFF
-,TRBV15,TRBJ1-1,-,TGTGCCACCTTCCGGCAGGAGGGCCTACCGAACACTGAAGCTTTCTTT,CATFRQEGLPNTEAFF
-,TRBV28,TRBJ2-7,-,TGTGCCAGCAGGGACGGCGGCTCCTACGAGCAGTACTTC,CASRDGGSYEQYF
TRBD1,TRBV12-3/TRBV12-4,TRBJ2-7,-,TGTGCCAGCAGTTTGTGGGGACAGAGAACCTACGAGCAGTACTTC,CASSLWGQRTYEQYF
-,TRBV12-3/TRBV12-4,TRBJ2-7,few,TGTGCCAGCAGTTTTAAGGTCTACGAGCAGTACTTC,CASSFKVYEQYF
TRBD1,TRBV20-1,TRBJ2-1,-,TGCAGTGCTGGGGACAGGGATGAGCAGTTCTTC,CSAGDRDEQFF
TRBD2,TRBV12-3/TRBV12-4,TRBJ2-1,-,TGTGCCAGCAGTCCGACTAGCGCCTACAATGAGCAGTTCTTC,CASSPTSAYNEQFF
-,TRBV5-1,TRBJ2-6,few,TGCGCCAGCAGCTTGAGGGGTCGGGGATCTGGGGCCAACGTCCTGACTTTC,CASSLRGRGSGANVLTF
-,TRBV4-2,TRBJ1-6,few,TGTGCCAGCAGCCGGGACCAGGGTAATTCACCCCTCCACTTT,CASSRDQGNSPLHF
-,TRBV7-9,TRBJ1-1,-,TGTGCCAGCAGCTTAGAACACAACACTGAAGCTTTCTTT,CASSLEHNTEAFF
TRBD2,TRBV7-2,TRBJ2-5,-,TGTGCCAGCAGCTTAGTACCGCTAGCGGGGGGGCGTGAGACCCAGTACTTC,CASSLVPLAGGRETQYF